This T cell receptor beta chain was obtained from a study of T-cell memory formation after mild COVID-19. The study's findings and limits: The main location of contracting CD4+ clones was CM and EM, and that of contracting CD8+ clones was EMRA.

A note on this clonotype: The antigen remains undetermined.

TCRdb ran MiXCR on the 5' RACE reads and lists one entry per CDR3 protein. The sample has 6,500 to 9,000 distinct CDR3 sequences; approximately 33% are singletons. Germline trimming cut 1 base from V and 10 bases from J; bases unmatched to any gene: 11. This CDR3 has 14 amino acids. CDR1 and CDR2 from the germline V gene are SQVTM and ANQGSEA. The sequence was collected from an adult woman who had mild COVID-19 (a few samples of this study predate the infection). Cell type and time point are not known. The chain is built from TRBV29-1 and TRBJ2-5, with 8 positions matching TRBD2. Sequencing used PBMCs or a T cell subset sorted from them (not recorded which). In DNA, the CDR3 is TGCAGCGTTGAAGCGTTGTCTAGCGGGCTGGGCCAGTACTTC. Its protein product is CSVEALSSGLGQYF.